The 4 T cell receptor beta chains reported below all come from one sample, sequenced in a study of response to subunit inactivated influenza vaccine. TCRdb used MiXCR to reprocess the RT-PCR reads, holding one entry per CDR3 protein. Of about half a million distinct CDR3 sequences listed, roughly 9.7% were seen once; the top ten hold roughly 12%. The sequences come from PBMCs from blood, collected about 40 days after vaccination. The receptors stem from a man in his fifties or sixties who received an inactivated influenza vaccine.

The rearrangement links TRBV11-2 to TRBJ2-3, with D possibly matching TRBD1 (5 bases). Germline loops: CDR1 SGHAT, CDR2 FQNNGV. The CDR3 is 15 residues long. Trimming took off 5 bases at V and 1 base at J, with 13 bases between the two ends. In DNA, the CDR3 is TGTGCCAGCAGCCCGACAGTTTTAGGCACAGATACGCAGTATTTT. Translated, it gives CASSPTVLGTDTQYF.

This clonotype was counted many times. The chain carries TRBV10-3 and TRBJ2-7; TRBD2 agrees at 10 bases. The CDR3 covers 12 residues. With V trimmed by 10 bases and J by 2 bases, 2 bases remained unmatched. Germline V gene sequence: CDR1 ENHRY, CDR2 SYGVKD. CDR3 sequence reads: CATSGGAYEQYF. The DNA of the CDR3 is TGTGCCACCAGCGGGGGGGCCTACGAGCAGTACTTC.

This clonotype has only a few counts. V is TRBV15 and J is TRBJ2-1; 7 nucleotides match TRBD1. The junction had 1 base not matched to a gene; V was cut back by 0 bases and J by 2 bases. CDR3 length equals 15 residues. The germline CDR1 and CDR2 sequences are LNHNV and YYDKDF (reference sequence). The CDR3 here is CATSRDQGAYNEQFF. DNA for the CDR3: TGTGCCACCAGCAGAGATCAGGGGGCCTACAATGAGCAGTTCTTC.

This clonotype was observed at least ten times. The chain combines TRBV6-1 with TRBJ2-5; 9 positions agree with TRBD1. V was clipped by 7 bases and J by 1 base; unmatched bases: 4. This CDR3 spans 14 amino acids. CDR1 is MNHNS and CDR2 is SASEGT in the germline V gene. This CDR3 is CASIGQGFQETQYF. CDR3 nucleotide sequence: TGTGCCAGCATCGGACAGGGGTTCCAAGAGACCCAGTACTTC.